The 17 T cell receptor beta chains below were found in one sample sequenced in a study of prognosis after radiotherapy for stage I lung cancer. Amplification of TCR beta CDR3 from genomic DNA used two-round multiplex PCR. During first-round PCR, primers specific to each TRBV and TRBJ gene were used. MiXCR, applied by TCRdb to the multiplex PCR reads, yields one record per CDR3 protein. Counted here are roughly 30,000 distinct CDR3 sequences, under 40% occurring once; the ten biggest clones make up around 16%. This material consisted of PBMCs, taken before or after stereotactic body radiation therapy (not recorded which). Source of these receptors: a donor over 45 with non-small cell lung cancer.

V and J are TRBV27 and TRBJ1-5, with D hard to call. Germline V gene sequence: CDR1 MNHEY, CDR2 SMNVEV (reference sequence). The CDR3 spans 16 residues. Trimming took off 5 bases at V and 0 bases at J, with 14 bases between the two ends. CDR3 DNA: TGTGCCAGCAGTCCCCCGGAAGCCTATAGCAATCAGCCCCAGCATTTT. It translates to CASSPPEAYSNQPQHF.

This clonotype was seen a handful of times. The gene calls are TRBV5-1 and TRBJ2-2; 10 bases line up with TRBD2. The CDR3 loop spans 16 amino acids. Germline trimming cut 4 bases from V and 9 bases from J; bases unmatched to any gene: 12. CDR1 is SGHRS and CDR2 is YFSETQ in the germline V gene. CDR3 protein: CASSESGGAAARELFF. The CDR3 coding sequence is TGCGCCAGCAGCGAGAGCGGGGGGGCCGCGGCCAGGGAGCTGTTTTTT.

This clonotype was counted many times. The V gene is TRBV4-2, the J gene TRBJ1-2; 9 bases match TRBD1. The junction had 6 bases not matched to a gene; V was cut back by 4 bases and J by 3 bases. CDR1 and CDR2 (germline): LGHNA, YNFKEQ. The CDR3 totals 15 residues. CDR3 amino acids: CASSLRDREYYGYTF. The CDR3 DNA reads as TGTGCCAGCAGCCTCCGGGACAGGGAATACTATGGCTACACCTTC.

This clonotype was recorded many times. The gene calls are TRBV28 and TRBJ1-2, with 7 bases matching TRBD1. The V and J ends lost 4 bases and 5 bases, in that order; junction bases with no gene match: 4. This CDR3 spans 13 amino acids. In germline, CDR1 is MDHEN, CDR2 SYDVKM. The CDR3 DNA sequence: TGTGCCAGCAGTTCCGACAGGGAGTATGGCTACACCTTC. It yields the protein CASSSDREYGYTF.

On this clonotype: With only one base between it and a far larger clone, this is likely a read error. The V call is TRBV7-2, the J call TRBJ2-1; D may be TRBD1 (6 bases). CDR3 length: 13 residues. The germline V and J ends were trimmed by 7 bases and 11 bases, with 18 bases remaining between them. CDR1 SGHTA and CDR2 FQGNSA come from the germline V gene. CDR3 sequence (DNA): TGTGCCAGCACGGACAGACGGGGAAGTAAGCAGTTCTTC. Translation: CASTDRRGSKQFF.

This clonotype was counted at least ten times. The V gene is TRBV6-1, the J gene TRBJ1-4; 11 bases are shared with TRBD1. The length of the CDR3 is 16 residues. V dropped 1 base and J dropped 4; count of bases not matched to a gene: 2. Germline V gene sequence: CDR1 MNHNS, CDR2 SASEGT. DNA for the CDR3: TGTGCCAGCAGTGAAGTGGGGACAGGGGGTAATGAAAAACTGTTTTTT. Amino acids: CASSEVGTGGNEKLFF.

As to this clonotype: Only one base separates this from a far larger clonotype, so it likely reflects a read error. This chain connects TRBV6-4 to TRBJ1-3; weak D call: TRBD1 (5 bases). V was clipped by 10 bases and J by 4 bases, with 14 bases between them. The CDR3 totals 13 residues. Germline values: CDR1 MRHNA, CDR2 SNTAGT. The CDR3 loop reads CATGVGTGNTIYF. In nucleotides, the CDR3 is TGTGCCACCGGTGTGGGGACCGGAAACACCATATATTTT.

This clonotype was seen many times. The chain recombines TRBV3-1 with TRBJ2-3; 8 nucleotides line up with TRBD2. CDR3 size: 15 residues. The V gene end was trimmed by 1 base and the J gene end by 6 bases; junction bases not matched to a gene: 6. Germline values: CDR1 LGHDT, CDR2 YNNKEL (reference sequence). CDR3 coding DNA: TGTGCCAGCAGCCAAGCCGGGGGGGCCCCGGATACGCAGTATTTT. Amino acid sequence: CASSQAGGAPDTQYF.

The chain combines TRBV25-1 with TRBJ2-3, with D perhaps TRBD1 (6 bases). This CDR3 is 17 amino acids long. CDR1 MGHDK and CDR2 SYGVNS come from the germline V gene. The V end lost 3 bases, the J end lost 5 bases, and 21 bases lay between the germline ends. The DNA for the CDR3 is TGTGCCAGCAGTGAGGGTACAGCACAGGGTTTTGAAGATACGCAGTATTTT. Protein sequence: CASSEGTAQGFEDTQYF.

This clonotype appeared many times. This chain connects TRBV7-9 to TRBJ1-6; weak D call: TRBD1 (5 bases). This CDR3 region has 15 residues. CDR1 and CDR2 (germline): SEHNR, FQNEAQ (reference sequence). Between the trimmed V and J ends, which lost 1 base and 6 bases, there was a span of 10 bases. CDR3 sequence: CASSLVSGSNSPLHF. CDR3 DNA sequence: TGTGCCAGCAGCTTAGTCTCAGGGTCTAATTCACCCCTCCACTTT.

There are many counts of this clonotype. The chain employs TRBV6-5 and TRBJ2-2, with TRBD1 identical over 8 bases. The V and J ends lost 0 bases and 6 bases, in that order; junction bases with no gene match: 3. The CDR3 totals 15 residues. Germline V lookup: CDR1 MNHEY, CDR2 SVGAGI. The CDR3: CASSYSTGVPGELFF. DNA of the CDR3: TGTGCCAGCAGTTACTCGACAGGGGTCCCCGGGGAGCTGTTTTTT.

This clonotype was seen a single time. The gene calls are TRBV19 and TRBJ2-5; D perhaps matches TRBD2 (6 bases). Germline V lookup: CDR1 LNHDA, CDR2 SQIVND (reference sequence). V was shortened by 6 bases and J by 8 bases, with 13 bases between the two germline ends. The CDR3 is made up of 12 amino acids. The CDR3 sequence: CASSTTGDTQYF. The CDR3 region has the DNA TGTGCCAGTAGCACCACGGGAGATACCCAGTACTTC.

This clonotype was recorded many times. This chain uses TRBV11-2 with TRBJ2-1; perhaps D is TRBD1 or TRBD2 (5 bases each). Looked up from germline, CDR1 is SGHAT and CDR2 is FQNNGV. This CDR3 is 15 amino acids long. Trimming took off 7 bases at V and 2 bases at J, with 15 bases between the two ends. Here the CDR3 reads CASTPSQGAYNEQFF. CDR3 sequence (DNA): TGTGCCAGCACCCCATCTCAGGGAGCCTACAATGAGCAGTTCTTC.

This clonotype was observed at least ten times. The CDR3 sequence is CASSPTGQNEQYF. DNA for the CDR3: TGTGCCAGCAGCCCGACAGGCCAGAACGAGCAGTACTTC. The chain carries TRBV11-3 and TRBJ2-7, with D possibly matching TRBD1 (6 bases). The CDR3 extends over 13 amino acids. Trimming removed 5 bases from V and 5 bases from J, with 13 bases in between. CDR1 is SGHNT, CDR2 YENEEA, per germline.

A word on this clonotype: A much larger clone lies one base from this, so it may be a read error. Here the CDR3 reads CASSLGVTVTDTQYF. As DNA, the CDR3 is TGTGCCAGCAGCTTAGGGGTAACGGTCACAGATACGCAGTATTTT. V gene TRBV7-9 combines with J gene TRBJ2-3; D is ambiguous. There are 15 residues in the CDR3. The germline CDR1 and CDR2 sequences are SEHNR and FQNEAQ (reference sequence). Trimming left V 1 base short and J 2 bases short, with 10 bases between.

This clonotype has at least ten counts. The CDR3 sequence: CASSPSNRGTGELFF. DNA for the CDR3: TGTGCCAGCAGCCCCTCAAACAGAGGCACCGGGGAGCTGTTTTTT. The V call is TRBV3-1, the J call TRBJ2-2; D gene uncertain. Trimming shortened V by 4 bases and J by 4 bases, and 13 bases separated the two germline ends. The germline gives CDR1 LGHDT, CDR2 YNNKEL (reference sequence). There are 15 residues in the CDR3.

This clonotype has a count of ten or more. The V and J genes are TRBV20-1 and TRBJ1-3, with D unclear. CDR1 and CDR2 (germline): DFQATT, SNEGSKA (reference sequence). The CDR3 consists of 12 residues. Trimming cost V 2 bases and J 1 base, with 3 bases left between them. The CDR3 here is CSARQSGNTIYF. The CDR3 DNA is TGCAGTGCTAGACAGTCTGGAAACACCATATATTTT.